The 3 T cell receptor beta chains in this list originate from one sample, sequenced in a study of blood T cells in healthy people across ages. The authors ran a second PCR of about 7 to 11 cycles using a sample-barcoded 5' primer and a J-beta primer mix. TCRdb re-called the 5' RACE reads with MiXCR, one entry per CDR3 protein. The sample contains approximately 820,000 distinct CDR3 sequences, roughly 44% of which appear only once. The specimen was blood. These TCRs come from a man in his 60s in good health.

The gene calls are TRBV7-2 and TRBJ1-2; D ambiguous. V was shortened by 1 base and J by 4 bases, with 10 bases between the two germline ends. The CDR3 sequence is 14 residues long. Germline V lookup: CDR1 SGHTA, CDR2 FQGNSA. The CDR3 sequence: CASSLVEQFYGYTF. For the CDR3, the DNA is TGTGCCAGCAGCTTAGTCGAACAGTTCTATGGCTACACCTTC.

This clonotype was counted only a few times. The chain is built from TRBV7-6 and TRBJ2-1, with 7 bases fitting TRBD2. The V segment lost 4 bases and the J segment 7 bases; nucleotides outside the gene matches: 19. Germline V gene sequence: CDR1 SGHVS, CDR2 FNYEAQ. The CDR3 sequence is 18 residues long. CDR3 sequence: CASSSGVGLSGEGNEQFF. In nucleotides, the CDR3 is TGTGCCAGCAGCTCCGGCGTTGGGTTATCGGGGGAGGGGAATGAGCAGTTCTTC.

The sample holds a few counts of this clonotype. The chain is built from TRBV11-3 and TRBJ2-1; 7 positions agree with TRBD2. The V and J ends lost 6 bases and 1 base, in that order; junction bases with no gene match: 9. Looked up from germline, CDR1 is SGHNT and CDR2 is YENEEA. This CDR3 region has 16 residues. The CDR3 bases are TGTGCCAGCAGTCGCGGGGGTAGCGGATCCTACAATGAGCAGTTCTTC. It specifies CASSRGGSGSYNEQFF.